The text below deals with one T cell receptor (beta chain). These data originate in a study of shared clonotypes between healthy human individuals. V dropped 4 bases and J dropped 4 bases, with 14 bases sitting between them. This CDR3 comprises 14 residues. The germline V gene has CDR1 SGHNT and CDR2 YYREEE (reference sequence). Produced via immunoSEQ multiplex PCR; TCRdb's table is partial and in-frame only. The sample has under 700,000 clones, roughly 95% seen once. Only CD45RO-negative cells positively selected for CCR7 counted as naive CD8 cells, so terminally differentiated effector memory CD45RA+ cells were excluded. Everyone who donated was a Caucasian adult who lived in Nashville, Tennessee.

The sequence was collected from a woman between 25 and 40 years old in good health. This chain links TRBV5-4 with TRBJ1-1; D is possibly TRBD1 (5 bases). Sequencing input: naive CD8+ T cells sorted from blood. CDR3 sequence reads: CASSQGGEGTEAFF. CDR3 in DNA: TGTGCCAGCAGCCAGGGAGGAGAGGGCACTGAAGCTTTCTTT.